The source of this TCR beta chain is a study of blood T cell repertoires in COVID-19. V lost 2 bases, J lost 1 base, and 5 bases lay in between. The CDR3 runs 13 residues. The germline V gene encodes CDR1 SGHTA and CDR2 FQGTGA. Measured with immunoSEQ multiplex PCR; TCRdb has only the in-frame clones, and not every one. The data contain about 250,000 clones, 88% of them seen just once; the ten biggest clones take up 1.3% to 1.5%. The rearrangement uses TRBV7-3 and TRBJ1-2; D remains unclear. Sequences were obtained from peripheral blood. This sequence originates from a man older than 75 with acute or convalescent COVID-19. CDR3 sequence (DNA): TGTGCCAGCAGCTTAGGGCATAACTATGGCTACACCTTC. Translation: CASSLGHNYGYTF.